This TCR beta chain was observed in a study of T cell changes during pregnancy in multiple sclerosis. Germline loops: CDR1 LNHDA, CDR2 SQIVND (reference sequence). Unmatched junction bases numbered 9, after V lost 5 bases and J lost 0 bases. CDR3 size: 16 residues. Data came from immunoSEQ multiplex PCR; TCRdb stores just in-frame clones and leaves some out. Found here are about 100,000 clones, about 90% of them singletons; the top ten hold about 1.9%. This TCR was sampled from a female donor with multiple sclerosis, enrolled in a pregnancy study. The chain has TRBV19 and TRBJ2-7, with 8 bases that match TRBD1. Sample: peripheral blood, taken after pregnancy. The CDR3 nucleotides are TGTGCCAGTAGTTCCTCAGGGACAGGTCTCTCCTACGAGCAGTACTTC. Its translation: CASSSSGTGLSYEQYF.